The 2 T cell receptor beta chains below come from one sample, sequenced in a study of cytomegalovirus exposure and HLA in healthy donors (dated by TCRdb to 2017 to 2019). Libraries were prepared through the immunoSEQ multiplex PCR assay. For the multiplex PCR, a mixture combining 60 forward primers for TCR Vbeta segments and 13 reverse primers for TCR Jbeta segments was used. This immuneACCESS table, as held by TCRdb, lists in-frame sequences with V and J called but not all clones. Of the missing ones, under half trace to an unresolved V gene in checked studies; the others have no known cause. Within this sample are roughly 180,000 clones, with about three quarters of them counted one time only. About 1.6% of the sample is held by the ten biggest clonotypes. Sequencing used PBMCs. The receptors come from a man between 18 and 29 years old in good health and CMV-seronegative.

The chain's CDR3 is CASSPGQAGIGGNTIYF. CDR3 DNA: TGTGCCAGCTCACCAGGACAAGCGGGGATCGGTGGAAACACCATATATTTT. The gene calls are TRBV18 and TRBJ1-3, with D perhaps matching TRBD1 (5 bases). CDR3 length: 17 residues. Germline loops: CDR1 KGHSH, CDR2 LQKENI. The V and J ends lost 2 bases and 3 bases respectively, with 17 bases between them. Complete variable domain (other parts from reference TRBV18 and TRBJ1-3): NAGVMQNPRHLVRRRGQEARLRCSPMKGHSHVYWYRQLPEEGLKFMVYLQKENIIDESGMPKERFSAEFPKEGPSILRIQQVVRGDSAAYFCASSPGQAGIGGNTIYFGEGSWLTVV.

The rearrangement links TRBV30 to TRBJ2-1, with TRBD1 as a possible D gene (6 bases). Trimming stripped 2 bases from V and 0 bases from J, with 17 bases between. The CDR3 loop spans 17 amino acids. CDR1 is GTSNPN, CDR2 SVGIG, per germline (reference sequence). CDR3 region: CAWSQYSDSGSYNEQFF. The CDR3 bases are TGTGCCTGGAGTCAATACTCGGACAGTGGCTCCTACAATGAGCAGTTCTTC.